A single sample gave rise to the 21 T cell receptor beta chains below, sequenced in a study of CD8 T cells in ankylosing spondylitis. TCRdb reanalysed the 5' RACE reads using MiXCR and keeps one entry per CDR3 protein. The table has a few hundred thousand distinct CDR3 sequences, around 20% seen once. The specimen sequenced was blood, either unsorted or a sorted T cell fraction (not recorded which). Receptors originate from a female donor with ankylosing spondylitis or in good health (not recorded which).

The chain couples TRBV6-2 or TRBV6-3 to TRBJ1-5; tentative D call: TRBD1 (6 bases). The CDR3 is 14 amino acids. CDR1 and CDR2 from the germline V gene are MNHEY and SVGEGT. V lost 8 bases, J lost 2 bases, and 13 bases lay in between. DNA of the CDR3: TGTGCCAGCGAGGGGGGCTCCGGCAATCAGCCCCAGCATTTT. Its protein is CASEGGSGNQPQHF.

A few counts support this clonotype. J is TRBJ2-5 and V is TRBV29-1; the D gene could be TRBD1 or TRBD2 (5 bases each). With 4 bases removed from V and 5 bases from J, the gap between germline ends came to 11 bases. The CDR3 has 12 amino acids. Germline V CDR1 and CDR2: SQVTM, ANQGSEA. CDR3 amino acids: CSVVRGGETQYF. DNA of the CDR3: TGCAGCGTTGTGAGGGGCGGGGAGACCCAGTACTTC.

V is TRBV7-9 and J is TRBJ2-1; D is perhaps TRBD1 or TRBD2 (5 bases each). The CDR3 has 15 residues. V was pared by 2 bases and J by 4 bases, with 12 bases between. Germline assignment: CDR1 SEHNR and CDR2 FQNEAQ (reference sequence). This CDR3 reads CASSLSGTMYNEQFF. The CDR3 coding sequence is TGTGCCAGCAGCTTAAGTGGGACGATGTACAATGAGCAGTTCTTC.

This chain connects TRBV6-1 to TRBJ1-4; D unresolved. V lost 7 bases and J lost 6, with 15 bases in between. The germline CDR1 and CDR2 sequences are MNHNS and SASEGT. There are 14 residues in the CDR3. CDR3: CASTRSADHEKLFF. CDR3 DNA: TGTGCCAGCACAAGGTCGGCAGATCATGAAAAACTGTTTTTT.

This clonotype was detected only a few times. The V call is TRBV12-3 or TRBV12-4, the J call TRBJ2-1; 7 bases fit TRBD2. The ends lost 3 bases at V and 6 bases at J; junction bases unmatched: 8. The length of the CDR3 is 15 residues. CDR3 coding DNA: TGTGCCAGCAGTTTGGGGGGGTGGCTCGGCAATGAGCAGTTCTTC. Protein product: CASSLGGWLGNEQFF.

In its sample, this clonotype was seen a few times. The gene calls are TRBV6-1 and TRBJ2-1, with D perhaps being TRBD1 or TRBD2 (5 bases each). V dropped 11 bases and J dropped 8 bases, with 22 bases sitting between them. Germline V gives CDR1 MNHNS, CDR2 SASEGT. The CDR3 covers 14 residues. The CDR3 region is CASGTGLAVDEQFF. CDR3 bases: TGTGCCTCAGGAACGGGGCTAGCTGTGGATGAGCAGTTCTTC.

This clonotype has ten or more counts. The chain recombines TRBV20-1 with TRBJ1-1; D is unclear. Germline CDR1 and CDR2: DFQATT and SNEGSKA (reference sequence). CDR3 length: 14 residues. Between the trimmed V and J ends, which lost 0 bases and 0 bases, there was a span of 8 bases. As DNA, the CDR3 is TGCAGTGCTAGAGATGGCACCGTGAACACTGAAGCTTTCTTT. Protein product: CSARDGTVNTEAFF.

The rearrangement links TRBV6-1 to TRBJ2-7; tentatively, D is TRBD1 (5 bases). The CDR3 extends over 13 amino acids. CDR1 is MNHNS, CDR2 SASEGT, per germline. CDR3 in amino acids: CATMAGPFYEQYF. CDR3 in DNA: TGTGCGACCATGGCAGGGCCGTTTTACGAGCAGTACTTC.

The J gene is TRBJ1-5, the V gene TRBV10-3, with TRBD1 matching 7 bases. Germline lookup yields CDR1 ENHRY and CDR2 SYGVKD. The CDR3 is 13 residues long. J was trimmed by 6 bases and V by 7 bases; bases with no gene match: 6. This CDR3 reads CAINDREGQPQHF. The CDR3 DNA sequence: TGTGCCATCAACGACAGGGAGGGTCAGCCCCAGCATTTT.

The chain carries TRBV6-5 and TRBJ2-6; D assignment may be TRBD1 or TRBD2 (5 bases each). Trimming shortened V by 2 bases and J by 4 bases, and 9 bases separated the two germline ends. This CDR3 has 15 amino acids. Germline V gene data show CDR1 as MNHEY and CDR2 as SVGAGI. This CDR3 reads CASSYRGRGANVLTF. As DNA, the CDR3 is TGTGCCAGCAGTTACCGGGGCCGGGGGGCCAACGTCCTGACTTTC.

The chain is built from TRBV6-6 and TRBJ1-1; weak D call: TRBD1 (6 bases). From germline, CDR1 is MNHNY and CDR2 SVGAGI (reference sequence). With 6 bases removed from V and 1 base from J, the gap between germline ends came to 9 bases. The CDR3 is 13 residues long. Here the CDR3 reads CASRGQTNTEAFF. Here the CDR3 DNA reads TGTGCCAGCAGAGGACAGACGAACACTGAAGCTTTCTTT.

This clonotype was observed a handful of times. CDR3 sequence reads: CASSLRTVDFTSSYNSPLHF. Here the CDR3 DNA reads TGTGCCAGCAGCTTAAGGACGGTGGATTTCACCAGCTCCTATAATTCACCCCTCCACTTT. This chain joins TRBV11-1 and TRBJ1-6, with unresolved D. This CDR3 is 20 amino acids long. Trimming pared 2 bases from V and 0 bases from J, leaving 20 bases between. CDR1 and CDR2 (germline): SGHAT, FQDESV (reference sequence).

CDR3 protein: CASSLGLEGGELFF. CDR3 sequence (DNA): TGTGCCAGCAGTTTGGGCCTTGAGGGCGGGGAGCTGTTTTTT. V and J are TRBV28 and TRBJ2-2; D might be TRBD2 (5 bases). V was trimmed by 3 bases and J by 7 bases, leaving 12 bases between them. This CDR3 region has 14 residues. In germline, CDR1 is MDHEN, CDR2 SYDVKM.

The chain is built from TRBV30 and TRBJ2-2; D is perhaps TRBD1 (6 bases). The CDR3 length is 14 residues. Germline V gene data show CDR1 as GTSNPN and CDR2 as SVGIG (reference sequence). Trimming stripped 6 bases from V and 2 bases from J, with 13 bases between. CDR3 sequence reads: CACLPTGNTGELFF. The CDR3 nucleotides are TGTGCCTGCCTGCCGACAGGCAACACCGGGGAGCTGTTTTTT.

The V and J genes are TRBV20-1 and TRBJ2-7, with TRBD1 matching over 9 bases. The J segment lost 5 bases and the V segment lost 7 bases, leaving 12 bases of the junction unmatched. Germline values: CDR1 DFQATT, CDR2 SNEGSKA (reference sequence). The CDR3 length is 14 residues. The CDR3 loop reads CSVKQPGQGHEQYF. The CDR3 nucleotides are TGCAGTGTCAAACAACCGGGACAGGGCCACGAGCAGTACTTC.

The chain carries TRBV20-1 and TRBJ2-3; 8 bases match TRBD2. J gave up 6 bases and V 3 bases, and 8 bases lay outside the gene matches. The germline gives CDR1 DFQATT, CDR2 SNEGSKA (reference sequence). The CDR3 contains 14 residues. CDR3 in DNA: TGCAGTGCTAGGGTTAGCGGGAATCTTGATACGCAGTATTTT. As protein: CSARVSGNLDTQYF.

This clonotype showed up just a few times. The chain couples TRBV20-1 to TRBJ2-3; D possibly corresponds to TRBD2 (6 bases). The CDR3 consists of 14 residues. V lost 0 bases and J 2 bases, leaving 9 bases between the germline ends. The germline CDR1 and CDR2 sequences are DFQATT and SNEGSKA (reference sequence). CDR3 region: CSARERGSTDTQYF. The CDR3, as DNA: TGCAGTGCTAGAGAGCGGGGCTCCACAGATACGCAGTATTTT.

This chain connects TRBV20-1 to TRBJ2-7; 12 bases are shared with TRBD2. The length of the CDR3 is 14 residues. Per the germline V gene, CDR1 is DFQATT and CDR2 is SNEGSKA (reference sequence). J gave up 2 bases and V 3 bases, and 2 bases lay outside the gene matches. For the CDR3, the DNA is TGCAGTGCTAGGGCTAGCGGGAGGGCCTACGAGCAGTACTTC. It yields the protein CSARASGRAYEQYF.

The chain links TRBV20-1 to TRBJ2-1; D gene unclear. The germline CDR1 and CDR2 sequences are DFQATT and SNEGSKA (reference sequence). The CDR3 length is 10 residues. V gave up 5 bases and J gave up 9 bases, with 8 bases separating them. Here the CDR3 reads CSAYPGEQFF. In nucleotides, the CDR3 is TGCAGTGCTTACCCGGGTGAGCAGTTCTTC.

This clonotype was seen many times. The V and J genes are TRBV7-2 and TRBJ1-5; D gene ambiguous. This CDR3 has 13 amino acids. Trimming removed 3 bases from V and 3 bases from J, with 6 bases in between. CDR1 SGHTA and CDR2 FQGNSA come from the germline V gene. The CDR3 DNA follows: TGTGCCAGCAGCTTGGGGTTCAATCAGCCCCAGCATTTT. Translation: CASSLGFNQPQHF. Drawing the rest from reference TRBV7-2 and TRBJ1-5, the complete variable domain is GAGVSQSPSNKVTEKGKDVELRCDPISGHTALYWYRQSLGQGLEFLIYFQGNSAPDKSGLPSDRFSAERTGGSVSTLTIQRTQQEDSAVYLCASSLGFNQPQHFGDGTRLSIL.

This chain connects TRBV6-5 to TRBJ1-5, with 7 bases identical to TRBD1. This CDR3 comprises 15 residues. J lost 4 bases, V lost 3 bases, and 6 bases had no gene match. Germline-derived CDR1 and CDR2 are MNHEY and SVGAGI. The CDR3 sequence is CASSYGRGVNQPQHF. The DNA of the CDR3 is TGTGCCAGCAGTTATGGCAGGGGGGTAAATCAGCCCCAGCATTTT.